The source of this T cell receptor (beta chain) is a study of T-cell memory formation after mild COVID-19. Study conclusions and caveats: The authors left the SARS-CoV-2 specificity of second-wave clones peaking on day 37 unconfirmed. Contracting CD8+ clones were enriched in EMRA, CD4+ mainly in CM and EM.

TCRdb called the 5' RACE reads again in MiXCR, with one record for every CDR3 protein. Of about 200,000 distinct CDR3 sequences listed, 7.5% to 10% were seen once; the top ten hold around 3.4%. This clonotype was observed many times. The antigen remains undetermined. V trimming: 7 bases; J trimming: 11 bases; junction bases outside the gene matches: 8. CDR3 size: 12 residues. Germline CDR1 DFQATT, CDR2 SNEGSKA (reference sequence). This chain connects TRBV20-1 to TRBJ1-6; 7 bases line up with TRBD1. The sequence was collected from a man in his late teens or twenties who had mild COVID-19 (a few samples of this study predate the infection). Cell type and time point are not known. The sequencing input was PBMCs or a T cell subset sorted from them (not recorded which). This CDR3 is CSVDRVVAPLHF. Here the CDR3 DNA reads TGCAGTGTTGACAGGGTGGTGGCACCCCTCCACTTT.